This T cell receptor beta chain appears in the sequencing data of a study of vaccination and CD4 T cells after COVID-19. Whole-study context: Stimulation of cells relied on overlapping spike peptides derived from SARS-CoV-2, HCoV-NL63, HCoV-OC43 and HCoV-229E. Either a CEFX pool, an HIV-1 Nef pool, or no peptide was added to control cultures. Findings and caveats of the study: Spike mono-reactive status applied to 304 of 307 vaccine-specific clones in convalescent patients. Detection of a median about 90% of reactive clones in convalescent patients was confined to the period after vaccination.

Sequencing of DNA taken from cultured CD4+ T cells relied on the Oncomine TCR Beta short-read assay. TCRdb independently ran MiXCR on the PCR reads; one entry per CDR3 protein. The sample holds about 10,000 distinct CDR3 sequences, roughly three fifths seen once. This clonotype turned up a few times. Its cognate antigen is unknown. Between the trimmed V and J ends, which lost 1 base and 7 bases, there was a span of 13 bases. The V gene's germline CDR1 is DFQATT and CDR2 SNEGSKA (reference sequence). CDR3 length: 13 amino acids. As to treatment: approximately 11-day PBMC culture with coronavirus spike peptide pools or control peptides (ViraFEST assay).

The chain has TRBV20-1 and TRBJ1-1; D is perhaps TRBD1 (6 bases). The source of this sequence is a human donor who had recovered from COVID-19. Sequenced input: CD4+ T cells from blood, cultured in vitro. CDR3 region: CSARGRQAHEAFF. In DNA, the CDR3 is TGCAGTGCTAGAGGTAGACAGGCCCATGAAGCTTTCTTT.